This is a list of T cell receptor beta chains from one sample in a study of T cell changes during pregnancy in multiple sclerosis. Profiled with immunoSEQ multiplex PCR; TCRdb holds only in-frame clones, not every one. Among tens of thousands of clones listed, around 89% were seen once. The specimen was CD4+ T cells from peripheral blood mononuclear cells, collected in the first trimester of pregnancy. These receptors were obtained from a female donor in good health, enrolled as a control in a pregnancy study. CDR3s include the opening cysteine and the closing phenylalanine or tryptophan.

V gene	J gene	CDR3 length	CDR3 protein
TRBV27	TRBJ2-1	15	CASSRDRGKGNEQFF
TRBV27	TRBJ2-3	16	CASSFLSGAVGDTQYF
TRBV19	TRBJ2-3	14	CASRVTGITDTQYF
TRBV6-5	TRBJ1-2	11	CAIRFRGGYTF
TRBV4-3	TRBJ2-1	20	CASSQDQFWREASSYNEQFF
TRBV10-3	TRBJ2-5	14	CAISEVQGGETQYF
TRBV7-2	TRBJ1-1	13	CASSPLLITEAFF
TRBV30	TRBJ2-7	14	CACLNRGTTYEQYF
TRBV9	TRBJ2-1	15	CASSVGGGSYNEQFF
TRBV19	TRBJ1-5	15	CASSSSDSSNQPQHF
TRBV7-9	TRBJ1-4	12	CASSLAQGPGFF
TRBV27	TRBJ2-6	14	CASNVGAGANVLTF
TRBV27	TRBJ1-1	15	CASSLKPGQNTEAFF
TRBV5-4	TRBJ2-5	16	CASSRGQGGRQETQYF
TRBV28	TRBJ1-2	16	CASSFQGVLGLIGYTF
TRBV2	TRBJ2-7	13	CASTSQGWDEQYF
TRBV27	TRBJ2-4	13	CASILRAKNIQYF
TRBV27	TRBJ1-2	16	CASSVNSGAVYYGYTF
TRBV5-1	TRBJ1-1	17	CASSLGSGGGLSTEAFF
TRBV12-2	TRBJ1-4	21	CASRPIRDRGSSPTTNEKLFF
TRBV9	TRBJ1-2	13	CASSEEDLWGYTF
TRBV6-6	TRBJ2-5	16	CASRSRTGAAEETQYF
TRBV4-1	TRBJ2-3	15	CASSRETGATDTQYF
TRBV6-6	TRBJ1-5	13	CASSYSDSWAQHF
TRBV7-2	TRBJ1-1	14	CASSPGQVNTEAFF
TRBV7-2	TRBJ2-7	15	CASSWRGLASYEQYF
TRBV11-3	TRBJ2-1	16	CASSPYVGGPDNEQFF
TRBV19	TRBJ1-5	14	CASSIVIGNQPQHF
TRBV5-1	TRBJ1-1	14	CASSGQTANTEAFF
TRBV28	TRBJ1-5	14	CASSFQNSNQPQHF
TRBV28	TRBJ1-1	14	CASSSDGGATEAFF
TRBV28	TRBJ1-1	15	CASSLRGGIGTEAFF
TRBV4-2	TRBJ2-3	14	CASSSSVWTDTQYF
TRBV9	TRBJ2-1	15	CASSVAGGSYNEQFF
TRBV28	TRBJ1-1	14	CASSLGGAGTEAFF
TRBV5-1	TRBJ2-7	15	CASSREGTVSYEQYF
TRBV7-9	TRBJ2-3	13	CASNGLAGDTQYF
TRBV19	TRBJ1-4	15	CASSPSGVVVGLLFF
TRBV5-1	TRBJ2-5	16	CASSLGGGALGETQYF
TRBV15	TRBJ1-4	14	CATSETGGHEKLFF
TRBV5-1	TRBJ2-1	15	CASSQKTGSYNEQFF
TRBV29-1	TRBJ2-3	17	CSADRFRDRDRADTQYF
TRBV27	TRBJ1-5	18	CASPRGGPFVYSNQPQHF
TRBV6-5	TRBJ1-4	15	CASSPAPETNEKLFF
TRBV27	TRBJ2-7	14	CASSSTGTSYEQYF
TRBV5-1	TRBJ2-4	14	CASSLQDRRNIQYF
TRBV6-1	TRBJ1-5	15	CASSSTTGGGQPQHF
TRBV6-1	TRBJ2-2	15	CASSGLAGVTGELFF
TRBV28	TRBJ2-7	13	CASSSGDSSHQYF
TRBV18	TRBJ2-5	14	CASSPPQQGETQYF
TRBV7-3	TRBJ2-7	14	CASSFGLGGYEQYF
TRBV5-4	TRBJ2-5	16	CASSLVSGETGATQYF
TRBV19	TRBJ1-4	18	CASSIPSRGIASNEKLFF
TRBV2	TRBJ2-3	14	CASSGPGGTDTQYF
TRBV2	TRBJ1-5	14	CASSRQGNLQPQHF